This entry is about one T cell receptor beta chain. The antigen remains undetermined. This specimen belongs to a study of OX40 agonist ivuxolimab in advanced cancers. Broader study findings: Relative to CD4+, CD8+ T cells held more expanded clones on average. Also showing low normalized T-cell clonal expansion were some of the nonresponders.

Patients were ineligible given autoimmune disease history or systemic immunosuppression. This CDR3 has 14 amino acids. Germline V gene data show CDR1 as SNHLY and CDR2 as FYNNEI. Assay: immunoSEQ multiplex PCR; the TCRdb copy retains only in-frame clones and omits some. Altogether about 17,000 clones are present, more than 75% being singletons, with the ten largest covering around a third. This specimen consisted of CD4+ or CD8+ T cells sorted from blood, obtained in a trial of the OX40 agonist ivuxolimab. The chain couples TRBV2 to TRBJ2-5, with D unresolved. The DNA end is a closer match to TRBJ2-7, so the J assignment may be wrong. The receptor comes from an adult with an advanced solid tumor such as melanoma, head and neck, liver or kidney cancer. CDR3 protein: CASSEALVDYEQYF. In nucleotides, the CDR3 is TGTGCCAGCAGTGAAGCGCTTGTCGACTACGAGCAGTACTTC.